The 14 T cell receptor beta chains below all came from one sample that was sequenced in a study of T cell responses to AZD1222 COVID-19 vaccine. Sequenced by immunoSEQ multiplex PCR; TCRdb stores in-frame clones only, minus some. The sample has over 130,000 clones; about 89% are singletons. Material: peripheral blood, obtained 28 days after the second dose of the MenACWY control vaccine. Receptor source: an adult who received the MenACWY meningococcal vaccine as a control.

The genes are TRBV19 and TRBJ1-4; D remains unclear. With 6 bases removed from V and 0 bases from J, the gap between germline ends came to 11 bases. The CDR3 totals 15 residues. Germline V CDR1 and CDR2: LNHDA, SQIVND (reference sequence). DNA of the CDR3: TGTGCCAGTAGGACCTACAGCCCAACTAATGAAAAACTGTTTTTT. Translation gives CASRTYSPTNEKLFF.

V is TRBV9 and J is TRBJ2-2, with D tentatively TRBD2 (6 bases). The CDR3 has 17 amino acids. The V gene lost 0 bases and the J gene lost 1 base, with 13 bases spanning the gap. The V gene's germline CDR1 is SGDLS and CDR2 YYNGEE. The CDR3 DNA sequence: TGTGCCAGCAGCGTAGAGGGAGGCGGACGGAACACCGGGGAGCTGTTTTTT. Protein product: CASSVEGGGRNTGELFF.

Concerning this clone itself: At one end, the junction sequence differs from germline, possibly due to a read error. The chain links TRBV6-2 or TRBV6-3 to TRBJ1-1; 8 bases are a match to TRBD1. Germline lookup yields CDR1 MNHEY and CDR2 SVGEGT. The CDR3 runs to 13 residues. The CDR3 DNA follows: TGTGCCAGCAGTTCCCCGGACAGGGTGACACTGGATTTT. Translating gives CASSSPDRVTLDF.

This clone has a single count. This sequence joins TRBV5-6 and TRBJ2-5; weak D call: TRBD2 (6 bases). The CDR3 runs to 13 residues. Germline assignment: CDR1 SGHDT and CDR2 YYEEEE. V lost 2 bases to trimming and J lost 5 bases, with 10 bases between them. The CDR3 DNA sequence: TGTGCCAGCAGCTTAGGAGGGGTCGAGACCCAGTACTTC. Protein product: CASSLGGVETQYF.

The gene calls are TRBV6-5 and TRBJ2-1; D is uncertain. CDR1 is MNHEY and CDR2 is SVGAGI in the germline V gene. Trimming removed 0 bases at V and 9 bases at J, with 9 bases between. This CDR3 spans 13 amino acids. This chain's CDR3 is CASSYSQVGEQFF. In nucleotides, the CDR3 is TGTGCCAGCAGTTACTCGCAGGTCGGTGAGCAGTTCTTC.

The rearrangement uses TRBV5-1 and TRBJ1-1; 7 bases agree with TRBD1. V shed 0 bases, J shed 3 bases, and the junction held 11 bases outside the gene matches. CDR3 length equals 17 residues. Germline V gene lookup returns CDR1 SGHRS and CDR2 YFSETQ. The CDR3 protein is CASSLAEPTGRYTEAFF. The CDR3, as DNA: TGCGCCAGCAGCTTGGCAGAGCCGACAGGGAGGTACACTGAAGCTTTCTTT. The whole variable domain, filled in from reference TRBV5-1 and TRBJ1-1, reads KAGVTQTPRYLIKTRGQQVTLSCSPISGHRSVSWYQQTPGQGLQFLFEYFSETQRNKGNFPGRFSGRQFSNSRSEMNVSTLELGDSALYLCASSLAEPTGRYTEAFFGQGTRLTVV.

V and J are TRBV27 and TRBJ1-5; tentative D call: TRBD1 (5 bases). Trimming took 6 bases from V and 6 from J, leaving 12 bases between them. Per germline, CDR1 MNHEY and CDR2 SMNVEV (reference sequence). The CDR3 length is 13 residues. The CDR3 is CASSRVGGQPQHF. The CDR3 DNA follows: TGTGCCAGCAGCCGAGTTGGGGGTCAGCCCCAGCATTTT.

V usage is TRBV6-2 or TRBV6-3 and J usage is TRBJ2-5; a weak D match, TRBD2 (6 bases). Germline V gene sequence: CDR1 MNHEY, CDR2 SVGEGT. Trimming took off 5 bases at V and 7 bases at J, with 17 bases between the two ends. The CDR3 runs 14 residues. CDR3: CASSDRLGDRTQYF. CDR3 nucleotide sequence: TGTGCCAGCAGTGATCGACTAGGGGATAGGACCCAGTACTTC.

This sequence joins TRBV12-5 and TRBJ1-2; a weak D match, TRBD1 (5 bases). The CDR3 runs to 13 residues. Germline V lookup: CDR1 LGHNT, CDR2 FRNRAP. Trimming took 1 base from V and 5 from J, leaving 8 bases between them. The DNA of the CDR3 is TGTGCTAGTGGTTTGGAGGGGAGGTATGGCTACACCTTC. This encodes CASGLEGRYGYTF.

CDR3 in DNA: TGCAGCGTTGAAGGCCGGGGACAGCAAGATACGCAGTATTTT. Translating gives CSVEGRGQQDTQYF. The rearrangement joins TRBV29-1 to TRBJ2-3; TRBD1 matches at 7 bases. V was pared by 1 base and J by 5 bases, with 6 bases of the junction left unmatched. Germline V gene lookup returns CDR1 SQVTM and CDR2 ANQGSEA. The CDR3 covers 14 residues.

This rearrangement joins TRBV28 to TRBJ2-7; maybe TRBD2 (6 bases). Germline lookup yields CDR1 MDHEN and CDR2 SYDVKM. CDR3 length: 13 residues. V lost 8 bases to trimming and J lost 0 bases, with 11 bases between them. CDR3 region: CASWDSSSYEQYF. In nucleotides, the CDR3 is TGTGCCAGCTGGGACTCTAGCTCCTACGAGCAGTACTTC.

The chain combines TRBV4-1 with TRBJ1-3; D gene uncertain. The V gene lost 4 bases and the J gene lost 0 bases, with 25 bases spanning the gap. CDR3 size: 20 residues. CDR1 MGHRA and CDR2 YSYEKL come from the germline V gene. The CDR3, as DNA: TGCGCCAGCAGCCCAGCCACGGCATTTTCCGAATTACTCTCTGGAAACACCATATATTTT. It codes for CASSPATAFSELLSGNTIYF.

The chain employs TRBV10-2 and TRBJ2-7; 7 nucleotides line up with TRBD2. Per germline, CDR1 WSHSY and CDR2 SAAADI. The CDR3 has 13 residues. J lost 5 bases, V lost 2 bases, and 3 bases had no gene match. CDR3 nucleotides: TGCGCCAGCAGTGAGGCGGGGAGGGACGAGCAGTACTTC. Its translation is CASSEAGRDEQYF.

The V gene is TRBV20-1, the J gene TRBJ2-5, with TRBD2 matching 13 bases. The CDR3 is made up of 17 amino acids. The trim removed 3 bases at V and 5 bases at J, leaving 12 bases unmatched. The germline gives CDR1 DFQATT, CDR2 SNEGSKA (reference sequence). In DNA form, the CDR3 reads TGCAGTGCTAGTCAAACCGGACTAGCGGGAGTAGGGGAGACCCAGTACTTC. Protein sequence: CSASQTGLAGVGETQYF.